This T cell receptor beta chain was recovered during a study of CD4 T cells in relation to SARS-CoV-2 and coronaviruses. Remarks on this clone: Its antigen remains unknown.

The CDR3 has 16 residues. J lost 4 bases, V lost 2 bases, and 9 bases had no gene match. Looked up from germline, CDR1 is SGHDN and CDR2 is FVKESK. This table comes from immunoSEQ multiplex PCR, and its TCRdb copy is limited to in-frame clones, with some not included. The sample has around 34,000 clones, around four fifths seen once. The clonotype originates from an adult with COVID-19. The chain couples TRBV14 to TRBJ2-3; 7 positions match TRBD2. The sample consisted of memory CD4+ T cells from PBMCs, cultured in vitro. The CDR3 DNA sequence: TGTGCCAGCAGCCAATTTGGCGGGAGAGGTCCAGATACGCAGTATTTT. Protein sequence: CASSQFGGRGPDTQYF.